The clone carrying this T cell receptor beta chain was seen a few times. Its antigen is as yet unknown. There were TCR beta CDR3 regions amplified from RNA transcripts. The HTBI set primed first-round TCR CDR3 RT-PCR. TCRdb reprocessed the multiplex PCR reads with MiXCR, giving one entry per CDR3 protein. The sample has over 650,000 distinct CDR3 sequences; over 15% are singletons. Germline CDR1 and CDR2: MNHEY and SVGEGT. This CDR3 has 17 residues. The ends lost 5 bases at V and 4 bases at J; junction bases unmatched: 16. Patients having uncontrolled infection, another autoimmune disease, pregnancy or lactation were not included. The PBMCs studied were ones that came from approximately 9.9 ml fresh peripheral blood. This entry belongs to a study of T cells in Graves' hyperthyroidism and ophthalmopathy. The study, taken as a whole, reports: Blood shared most expanded thyroid clonotypes above 0.001.

Sequenced: blood. The chain uses TRBV6-2 or TRBV6-3 and TRBJ1-2; 7 bases match TRBD1. The sequence derives from a man in his late teens or twenties with Graves' hyperthyroidism. CDR3 sequence reads: CASSRSGTAVQFYGYTF. CDR3 DNA: TGTGCCAGCAGTCGATCCGGGACAGCTGTACAATTCTATGGCTACACCTTC.